This T cell receptor beta chain was sequenced during a study of cytomegalovirus exposure and HLA in healthy donors. V was cut by 0 bases and J by 6 bases, with 6 bases left in between. CDR3 length: 11 residues. Germline CDR1 DFQATT, CDR2 SNEGSKA (reference sequence). Researchers ran the PCR with 60 Vbeta and 13 Jbeta primers. Here immunoSEQ multiplex PCR was the method, and the copy in TCRdb shows in-frame clones only, minus some. The data contain roughly 130,000 clones, roughly 77% of them singletons. The chain recombines TRBV20-1 with TRBJ2-7; D is unclear. The TCR comes from a woman aged 40 to 50 in good health and CMV-seropositive. Sequencing used PBMCs. In DNA form, the CDR3 reads TGCAGTGCTAGAGACTCTAGCGAGCAGTACTTC. Amino acids: CSARDSSEQYF.